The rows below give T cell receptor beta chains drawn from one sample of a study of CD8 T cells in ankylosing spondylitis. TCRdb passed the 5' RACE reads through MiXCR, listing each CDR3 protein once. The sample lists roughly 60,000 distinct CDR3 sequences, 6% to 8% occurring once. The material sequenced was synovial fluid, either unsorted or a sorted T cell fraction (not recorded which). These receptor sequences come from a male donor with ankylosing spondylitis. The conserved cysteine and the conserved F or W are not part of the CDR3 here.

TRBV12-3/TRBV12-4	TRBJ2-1	ASRKTSGRGSSYNEQF
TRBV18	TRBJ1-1	ASSREREYTEAF
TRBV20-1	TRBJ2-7	SASAGGSYEQY
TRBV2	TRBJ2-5	ASSRILGETQY
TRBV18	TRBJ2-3	ASLRDIGTDTQY
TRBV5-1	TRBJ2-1	ASSLDTTDYNEQF
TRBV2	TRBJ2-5	ASARYRETQY
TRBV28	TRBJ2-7	AIQLPQGGEKQY
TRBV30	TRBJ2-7	AWIPRGGSYEQY
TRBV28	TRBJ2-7	ASSRGGGAYEQY
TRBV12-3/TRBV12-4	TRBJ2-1	ASSLGSIGKDEQF
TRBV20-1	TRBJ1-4	SARDPTGGNEKLF
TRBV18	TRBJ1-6	ASSPPGQGPGVSPLH
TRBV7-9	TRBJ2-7	ASSPLPEEQY
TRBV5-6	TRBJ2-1	ASSLVWERGFSYNEQF
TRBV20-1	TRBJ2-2	SAMNAAANTGELF
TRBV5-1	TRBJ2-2	ASSANTGELF
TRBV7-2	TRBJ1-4	ASSFSGQGGEKLF
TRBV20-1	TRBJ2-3	SAGTGVGAPDTQY
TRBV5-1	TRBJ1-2	ASSLGTGYSIGYT
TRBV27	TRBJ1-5	ASSFSGSDQPQH
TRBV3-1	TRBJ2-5	ASSQNRGQETQY
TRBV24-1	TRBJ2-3	ATSETGTGTDTQY
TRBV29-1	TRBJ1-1	SVEAQPTGGFMNTEAF
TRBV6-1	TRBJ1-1	ASRGQGLFEAF
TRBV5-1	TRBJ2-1	ASSLDPSEGNEQF
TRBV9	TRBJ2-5	ASSVDYTGGETQY
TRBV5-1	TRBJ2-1	ASSLGEGGPYNEQF
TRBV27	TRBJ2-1	ASSYKAGVGNEQF
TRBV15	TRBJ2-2	ATSRDLGHTGELF
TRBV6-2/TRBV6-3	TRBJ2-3	ASSFEDPRTLKPDTQY
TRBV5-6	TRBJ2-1	ASSLFLRDSYNEQF
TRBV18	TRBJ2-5	ASSRHRGEETQY
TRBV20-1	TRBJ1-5	SASEGYSNQPQH
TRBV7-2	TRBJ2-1	ASSLSSGRFSEQF
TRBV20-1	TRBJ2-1	SARDSRVGSYNEQF
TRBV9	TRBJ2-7	ASSVGDLSEQY
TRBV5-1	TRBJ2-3	ASNDGVGFVDTQY
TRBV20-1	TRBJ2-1	SARDLGGSDEQF
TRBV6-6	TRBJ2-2	AGSGGGTGELF
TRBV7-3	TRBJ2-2	ASSSPSGTNTGELF